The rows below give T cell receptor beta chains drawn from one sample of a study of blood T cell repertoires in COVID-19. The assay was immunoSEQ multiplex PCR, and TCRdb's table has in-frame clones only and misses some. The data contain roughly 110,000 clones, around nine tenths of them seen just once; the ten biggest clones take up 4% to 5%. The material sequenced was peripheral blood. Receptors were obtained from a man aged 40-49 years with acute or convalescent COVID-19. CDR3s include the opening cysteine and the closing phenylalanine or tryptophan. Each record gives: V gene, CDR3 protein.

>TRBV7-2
CASNPGQGLWNEQFF
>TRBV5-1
CASSLSGGDYGYTF
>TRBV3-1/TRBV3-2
CASSQQGIWSYEQYF
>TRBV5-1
CASSLGQGSYNEQFF
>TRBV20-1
CSASSPSGETIEQYF
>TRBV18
CASSPGTGGNKPQHF
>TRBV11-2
CASSFGTVSSYEQYF
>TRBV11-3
CASSWGLAGGEQFF
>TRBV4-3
CASSQGSPGAGANVLTF
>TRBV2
CASSGARAGTEAFF
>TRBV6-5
CATWAHQETQYF
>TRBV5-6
CASSLRIGTSGTPRYF
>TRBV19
CASSLHRENQPQHF
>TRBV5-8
CASSFSTDTQYF
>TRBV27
CASSLSPGRAGNTIYF
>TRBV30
CAWSVQGSYEQYF
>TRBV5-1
CASSLQGINTEAFF
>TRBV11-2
CASSLDGLRDRGRYGYTF
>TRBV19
CASSPQGGEQYF
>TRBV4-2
CASSQDRGQGSSPLHF
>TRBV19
CASSIGAGGRGTEAFF
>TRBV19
CASSGQTGNQPQHF
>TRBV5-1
CASSLLEITGGAEYGYTF
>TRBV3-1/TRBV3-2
CASSPTSGNTGELFF
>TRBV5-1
CASNPGQLNTEAFF
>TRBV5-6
CASSLYTGVGSNQPQHF
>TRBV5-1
CASRSDRDSPLHF
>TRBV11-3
CASPIRETSYNEQFF
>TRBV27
CASRPEAHRENTEAFF
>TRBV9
CASSLGQGANTEAFF
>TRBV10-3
CAISESRAYGYTF
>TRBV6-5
CASTDREGQPQHF
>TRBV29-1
CSVGQGTTTEAFF
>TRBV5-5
CASSPGHSNQPQHF
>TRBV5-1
CASSLNSDTEAFF
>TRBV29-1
CSVEDRLSGTGGHDYYGYTF
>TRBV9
CASSVGGDTEAFF
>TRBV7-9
CASSLDLANTGELFF
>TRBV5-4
CASSSPQGKDSPLHF
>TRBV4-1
CASSQEREGHRETQYF
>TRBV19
CASTTAEVANTEAFF
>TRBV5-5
CASSLGVGGNYGYTF
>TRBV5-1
CASSWGFRGEKLFF
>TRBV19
CASSIRVPRGTEAFF
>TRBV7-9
CASSPGTTYTEAFF
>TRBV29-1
CSVDAWWAETQETQYF
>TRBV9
CASSVVVGGSQRVNEQFF
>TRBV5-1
CASSSQTDRNTEAFF
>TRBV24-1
CATSDDRKNTGELFF
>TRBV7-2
CASSPPGGRGYGYTF
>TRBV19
CASSTDTTFLSYEQYF
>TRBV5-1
CASSLDRGMNTEAFF
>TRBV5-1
CASSLGQGASGGYTF